Sequencing of this TCR beta chain was carried out in a study of cytomegalovirus exposure and HLA in healthy donors. This clone has a single count. The PCR ran on 60 Vbeta and 13 Jbeta primers. Assay used: immunoSEQ multiplex PCR; TCRdb lists only in-frame clones, some missing. The sample has about 150,000 clones; 70% are singletons. Looked up from germline, CDR1 is LNHDA and CDR2 is SQIVND (reference sequence). The CDR3 extends over 15 amino acids. Trimming took 7 bases from V and 5 from J, leaving 18 bases between them. Sequenced input: PBMCs. The receptor's source is a woman aged 60-70 years in good health and CMV-seropositive. The V and J genes are TRBV19 and TRBJ2-1; D may be TRBD2 (5 bases). CDR3 nucleotides: TGTGCCAGTACCGGACTCTTTATGGGAAACAATGAGCAGTTCTTC. Its protein product is CASTGLFMGNNEQFF.